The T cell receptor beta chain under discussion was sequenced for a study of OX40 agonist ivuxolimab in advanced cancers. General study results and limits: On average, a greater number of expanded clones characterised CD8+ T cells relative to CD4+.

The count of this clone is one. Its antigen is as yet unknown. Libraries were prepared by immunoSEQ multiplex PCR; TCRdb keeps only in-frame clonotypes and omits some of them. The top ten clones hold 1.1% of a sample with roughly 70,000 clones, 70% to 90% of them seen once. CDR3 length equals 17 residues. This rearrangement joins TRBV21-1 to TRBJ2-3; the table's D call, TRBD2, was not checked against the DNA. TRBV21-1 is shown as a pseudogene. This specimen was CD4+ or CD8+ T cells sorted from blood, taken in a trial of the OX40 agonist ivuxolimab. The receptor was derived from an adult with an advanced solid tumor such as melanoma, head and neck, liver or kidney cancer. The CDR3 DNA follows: TGTGCCAGCAGCAAAGGCGGCTACCAGTTAGTGCCAGATACGCAGTATTTT. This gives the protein CASSKGGYQLVPDTQYF.